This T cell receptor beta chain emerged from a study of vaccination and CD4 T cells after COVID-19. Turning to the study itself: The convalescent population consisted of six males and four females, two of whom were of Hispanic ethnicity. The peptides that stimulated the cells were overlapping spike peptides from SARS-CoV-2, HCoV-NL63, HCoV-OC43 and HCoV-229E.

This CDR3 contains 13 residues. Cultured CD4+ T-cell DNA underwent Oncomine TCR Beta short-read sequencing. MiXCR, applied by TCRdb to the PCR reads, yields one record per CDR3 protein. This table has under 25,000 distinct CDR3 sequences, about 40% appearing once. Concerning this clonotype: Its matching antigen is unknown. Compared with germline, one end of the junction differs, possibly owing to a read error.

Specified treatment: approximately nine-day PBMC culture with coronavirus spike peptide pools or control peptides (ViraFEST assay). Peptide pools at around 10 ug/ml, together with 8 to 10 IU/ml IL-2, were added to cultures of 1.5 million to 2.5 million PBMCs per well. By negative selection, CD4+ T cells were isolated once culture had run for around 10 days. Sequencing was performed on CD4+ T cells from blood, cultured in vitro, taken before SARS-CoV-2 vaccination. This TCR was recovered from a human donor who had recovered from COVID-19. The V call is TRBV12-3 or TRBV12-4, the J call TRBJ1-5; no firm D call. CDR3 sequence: CASSIASNQPQHF. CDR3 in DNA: TGTGCCAGCAGTATAGCCAGTAATCAGCCCCAGCATTTT.